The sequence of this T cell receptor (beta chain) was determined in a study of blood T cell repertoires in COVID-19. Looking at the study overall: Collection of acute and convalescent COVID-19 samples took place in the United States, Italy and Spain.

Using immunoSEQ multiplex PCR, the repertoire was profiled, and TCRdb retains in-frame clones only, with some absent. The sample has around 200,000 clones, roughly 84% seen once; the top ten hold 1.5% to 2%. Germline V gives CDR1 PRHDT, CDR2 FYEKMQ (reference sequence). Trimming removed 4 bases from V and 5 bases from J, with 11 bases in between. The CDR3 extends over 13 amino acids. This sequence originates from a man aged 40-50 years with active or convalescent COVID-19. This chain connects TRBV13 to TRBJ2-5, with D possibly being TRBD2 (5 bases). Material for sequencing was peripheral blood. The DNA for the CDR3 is TGTGCCAGCAGCTCACGGCGAGGGGAGACCCAGTACTTC. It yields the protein CASSSRRGETQYF.